The 25 T cell receptor beta chains listed next were all sequenced from one sample in a study of immune cell composition in non-small cell lung cancer. Assay: immunoSEQ multiplex PCR; the TCRdb copy retains only in-frame clones and omits some. The data hold 6,400 or so clones, with approximately 84% observed a single time. Sequenced: lung tumor tissue. The source is a human donor with non-small cell lung cancer.

V gene TRBV18 combines with J gene TRBJ1-1; 9 bases are shared with TRBD1. V lost 1 base, J lost 1 base, and 13 bases stayed unmatched. This CDR3 is 19 amino acids long. Looked up from germline, CDR1 is KGHSH and CDR2 is LQKENI. This CDR3 is CASSPQLRGTGTGNTEAFF. The CDR3, as DNA: TGTGCCAGCTCACCACAATTGAGAGGGACAGGGACTGGGAACACTGAAGCTTTCTTT. The complete variable domain, with remaining parts taken from reference TRBV18 and TRBJ1-1, reads NAGVMQNPRHLVRRRGQEARLRCSPMKGHSHVYWYRQLPEEGLKFMVYLQKENIIDESGMPKERFSAEFPKEGPSILRIQQVVRGDSAAYFCASSPQLRGTGTGNTEAFFGQGTRLTVV.

This clone was detected only a few times. The chain links TRBV15 to TRBJ1-4, with 9 positions matching TRBD1. CDR3 size: 15 residues. V lost 1 base and J lost 7; bases outside the gene matches: 4. Germline values: CDR1 LNHNV, CDR2 YYDKDF (reference sequence). CDR3 sequence (DNA): TGTGCCACCAGCAGAGGGGACAGGGAGAGTGAAAAACTGTTTTTT. This translates into CATSRGDRESEKLFF.

The chain recombines TRBV4-1 with TRBJ2-5; 8 bases fit TRBD2. CDR1 and CDR2 from the germline V gene are MGHRA and YSYEKL. Trimming at V came to 7 bases and at J to 7 bases, leaving 14 bases not matched to a gene. The CDR3 is made up of 15 amino acids. The CDR3 sequence: CASTRPGLVVGTQYF. CDR3 coding DNA: TGCGCCAGCACCCGACCGGGACTAGTGGTTGGGACCCAGTACTTC.

V and J are TRBV2 and TRBJ1-4, with D uncertain. Germline CDR1 reads SNHLY; CDR2 reads FYNNEI. This CDR3 is 15 amino acids long. Trimming pared 7 bases from V and 1 base from J, leaving 13 bases between. The CDR3 spells CASTRGKGTNEKLFF. CDR3 nucleotides: TGTGCCAGCACGCGGGGAAAGGGAACTAATGAAAAACTGTTTTTT. The variable domain in full, completed from reference TRBV2 and TRBJ1-4, reads EPEVTQTPSHQVTQMGQEVILRCVPISNHLYFYWYRQILGQKVEFLVSFYNNEISEKSEIFDDQFSVERPDGSNFTLKIRSTKLEDSAMYFCASTRGKGTNEKLFFGSGTQLSVL.

J is TRBJ1-4 and V is TRBV5-5; TRBD1 is a possible D gene (5 bases). The CDR3 is 15 amino acids. In germline, CDR1 is SGHKS, CDR2 YYEKEE (reference sequence). The germline V and J ends were trimmed by 2 bases and 7 bases, with 15 bases remaining between them. CDR3 nucleotide sequence: TGTGCCAGCAGCTTTTTTGGGGCCGGCGGTGAAAAACTGTTTTTT. Protein sequence: CASSFFGAGGEKLFF.

This clone was seen only a few times. This chain connects TRBV5-4 to TRBJ2-4, with 9 positions matching TRBD1. CDR3 size: 15 residues. CDR1 is SGHNT, CDR2 YYREEE, per germline (reference sequence). The V segment lost 4 bases and the J segment 4 bases; nucleotides outside the gene matches: 6. CDR3 sequence: CASSPRTGAKNIQYF. The CDR3 nucleotides are TGTGCCAGCAGCCCCAGGACAGGGGCAAAAAACATTCAGTACTTC.

The genes are TRBV5-1 and TRBJ2-7; D ambiguous. The V and J ends lost 2 bases and 0 bases respectively, with 9 bases between them. Germline loops: CDR1 SGHRS, CDR2 YFSETQ. This CDR3 region has 14 residues. The CDR3 is CASSFSVSSYEQYF. The CDR3, as DNA: TGCGCCAGCAGCTTCTCCGTCAGCTCCTACGAGCAGTACTTC.

A single count supports this clone. This chain uses TRBV9 with TRBJ2-1; D is ambiguous. Trimming stripped 4 bases from V and 6 bases from J, with 14 bases between. The CDR3 totals 14 residues. From germline, CDR1 is SGDLS and CDR2 YYNGEE. As DNA, the CDR3 is TGTGCCAGCAGCCCTTACAGTACCTCCAATGAGCAGTTCTTC. It codes for CASSPYSTSNEQFF. The complete variable domain, with remaining parts taken from reference TRBV9 and TRBJ2-1, reads DSGVTQTPKHLITATGQRVTLRCSPRSGDLSVYWYQQSLDQGLQFLIQYYNGEERAKGNILERFSAQQFPDLHSELNLSSLELGDSALYFCASSPYSTSNEQFFGPGTRLTVL.

The genes are TRBV28 and TRBJ2-1; maybe TRBD2 (6 bases). Germline V CDR1 and CDR2: MDHEN, SYDVKM. Trimming removed 6 bases at V and 10 bases at J, with 22 bases between. CDR3 size: 15 residues. The CDR3 bases are TGTGCCAGCAGACATACGGGAGCCCGGAGTGGAGAGCAGTTCTTC. It codes for CASRHTGARSGEQFF.

J is TRBJ2-2 and V is TRBV5-4; TRBD1 matches 7 bases. This CDR3 contains 16 residues. Germline V gene data show CDR1 as SGHNT and CDR2 as YYREEE (reference sequence). V gave up 0 bases and J gave up 0 bases; unmatched junction bases: 2. Here the CDR3 reads CASSLGQGANTGELFF. CDR3 sequence (DNA): TGTGCCAGCAGCTTGGGGCAGGGGGCGAACACCGGGGAGCTGTTTTTT. The complete variable domain, with remaining parts taken from reference TRBV5-4 and TRBJ2-2, reads ETGVTQSPTHLIKTRGQQVTLRCSSQSGHNTVSWYQQALGQGPQFIFQYYREEENGRGNFPPRFSGLQFPNYSSELNVNALELDDSALYLCASSLGQGANTGELFFGEGSRLTVL.

V is TRBV28 and J is TRBJ1-1; the match to TRBD1 covers 9 bases. From germline, CDR1 is MDHEN and CDR2 SYDVKM. V lost 3 bases and J lost 2; bases outside the gene matches: 4. The CDR3 has 15 amino acids. The DNA of the CDR3 is TGTGCCAGCAGTTTGACAGGGGGGGTTAACACTGAAGCTTTCTTT. Translation: CASSLTGGVNTEAFF.

The genes are TRBV18 and TRBJ2-7; D possibly corresponds to TRBD1 (6 bases). Germline V gene sequence: CDR1 KGHSH, CDR2 LQKENI. CDR3 length: 14 amino acids. Trimming took off 3 bases at V and 1 base at J, with 10 bases between the two ends. This CDR3 is CASSPRTDSYEQYF. For the CDR3, the DNA is TGTGCCAGCTCACCGCGGACAGATTCCTACGAGCAGTACTTC.

The gene calls are TRBV7-8 and TRBJ2-1; TRBD2 matches at 9 bases. The CDR3 totals 15 residues. The V gene's germline CDR1 is SGHVS and CDR2 FQNEAQ. J was trimmed by 3 bases and V by 3 bases; bases with no gene match: 3. The CDR3 reads CASSFWRGGYNEQFF. The CDR3 nucleotides are TGTGCCAGCAGCTTTTGGCGGGGGGGCTACAATGAGCAGTTCTTC. Full variable domain (missing parts from reference TRBV7-8 and TRBJ2-1): GAGVSQSPRYKVAKRGQDVALRCDPISGHVSLFWYQQALGQGPEFLTYFQNEAQLDKSGLPSDRFFAERPEGSVSTLKIQRTQQEDSAVYLCASSFWRGGYNEQFFGPGTRLTVL.

V gene TRBV7-2 combines with J gene TRBJ1-5; TRBD1 is a possible D gene (6 bases). Germline V CDR1 and CDR2: SGHTA, FQGNSA. The V end was cut by 5 bases, the J end by 6 bases, with 14 bases between. The CDR3 runs 14 residues. CDR3 DNA: TGTGCCAGCAGCCCGACGGGGGGCAGTCAGCCCCAGCATTTT. This codes for CASSPTGGSQPQHF.

The V gene is TRBV18, the J gene TRBJ2-1; 8 bases are shared with TRBD1. The length of the CDR3 is 16 residues. Trimming took 0 bases from V and 3 from J; bases not matched to a gene: 4. The V gene's germline CDR1 is KGHSH and CDR2 LQKENI. CDR3 residues: CASSPPDRVVYNEQFF. In DNA form, the CDR3 reads TGTGCCAGCTCACCACCGGACAGGGTGGTCTACAATGAGCAGTTCTTC.

The CDR3: CASSLTAVSSYNEQFF. The CDR3 nucleotides read TGCGCCAGCAGCTTGACCGCGGTGAGCTCCTACAATGAGCAGTTCTTC. The gene calls are TRBV5-1 and TRBJ2-1, with no clear D. Per the germline V gene, CDR1 is SGHRS and CDR2 is YFSETQ. This CDR3 spans 16 amino acids. V was clipped by 1 base and J by 0 bases, with 11 bases between them.

The J gene is TRBJ2-1, the V gene TRBV6-1, with D possibly being TRBD1 (6 bases). Germline V gives CDR1 MNHNS, CDR2 SASEGT. The CDR3 contains 16 residues. The V end was cut by 0 bases, the J end by 8 bases, with 17 bases between. This chain's CDR3 is CASSEAGATWVDEQFF. CDR3 bases: TGTGCCAGCAGTGAAGCGGGGGCTACCTGGGTAGATGAGCAGTTCTTC.

The chain links TRBV18 to TRBJ2-5, with 7 bases lining up with TRBD2. This CDR3 contains 15 residues. Germline trimming cut 3 bases from V and 0 bases from J; bases unmatched to any gene: 4. Germline-derived CDR1 and CDR2 are KGHSH and LQKENI. CDR3 sequence: CASSPPRGYQETQYF. The DNA of the CDR3 is TGTGCCAGCTCACCCCCGCGGGGGTACCAAGAGACCCAGTACTTC.

This chain connects TRBV6-5 to TRBJ1-2; D is unresolved. The CDR3 spans 14 residues. Germline CDR1 is MNHEY and CDR2 is SVGAGI. V lost 0 bases and J 8 bases, leaving 13 bases between the germline ends. CDR3 protein: CASSYSRGPRGYTF. CDR3 DNA sequence: TGTGCCAGCAGTTACTCGAGAGGTCCTAGAGGCTACACCTTC.

V gene TRBV20-1 combines with J gene TRBJ1-5, with D maybe TRBD1 (5 bases). Trimming cost V 7 bases and J 11 bases, with 15 bases left between them. Germline CDR1 reads DFQATT; CDR2 reads SNEGSKA (reference sequence). The CDR3 has 11 residues. CDR3 loop: CSVLGPQAQHF. The DNA for the CDR3 is TGCAGTGTCCTGGGGCCCCAGGCCCAGCATTTT.

The gene calls are TRBV5-3 and TRBJ2-7; D uncertain. TRBV5-3 is classed as an ORF, of uncertain function. The CDR3 has 14 residues. Trimming removed 6 bases at V and 2 bases at J, with 15 bases between. This CDR3 is CARIPPVLPYEQYF. For the CDR3, the DNA is TGTGCCAGAATCCCCCCGGTCCTTCCCTACGAGCAGTACTTC.

This clone qualifies as medium-sized. The chain is built from TRBV7-3 and TRBJ1-3, with D perhaps matching TRBD1 (5 bases). This CDR3 has 15 residues. Trimming pared 2 bases from V and 2 bases from J, leaving 10 bases between. Germline values: CDR1 SGHTA, CDR2 FQGTGA. DNA of the CDR3: TGTGCCAGCAGCTTACAGGGCAGCCCTGGAAACACCATATATTTT. Protein sequence: CASSLQGSPGNTIYF.

The rearrangement uses TRBV27 and TRBJ2-5, with D unresolved. The J call may be mistaken, given a closer DNA end match to TRBJ2-7. The CDR3 has 14 residues. In germline, CDR1 is MNHEY, CDR2 SMNVEV (reference sequence). The CDR3, as DNA: TGTGCCAGCAGCCCCTCCGGGTTAACCTACGAGCAGTACTTC. Its protein product is CASSPSGLTYEQYF.

V gene TRBV11-2 combines with J gene TRBJ2-2, with D unresolved. The CDR3 runs to 12 residues. CDR1 and CDR2 from the germline V gene are SGHAT and FQNNGV. The V end was cut by 3 bases, the J end by 7 bases, with 6 bases between. The CDR3 reads CASSFFSGELFF. The CDR3 region has the DNA TGTGCCAGCAGCTTTTTTAGCGGGGAGCTGTTTTTT.

V usage is TRBV9 and J usage is TRBJ2-3; the D gene is possibly TRBD2 (5 bases). V was trimmed by 1 base and J by 1 base, leaving 13 bases between them. This CDR3 is 16 amino acids long. Germline V CDR1 and CDR2: SGDLS, YYNGEE. This CDR3 reads CASSVFEGRGTDTQYF. In DNA form, the CDR3 reads TGTGCCAGCAGCGTATTCGAAGGGCGGGGCACAGATACGCAGTATTTT.